Below, one T cell receptor (beta chain) is given with its context. J was trimmed by 5 bases and V by 4 bases; bases with no gene match: 4. CDR1 is SGHTA and CDR2 is FQGNSA in the germline V gene. This CDR3 region has 15 residues. The data were obtained in a study of blood T cell repertoires in COVID-19. Study-level information: The United States, Italy and Spain supplied acute and convalescent COVID-19 samples. T cells, B-cell-depleted T cells, or PBMCs provided the cDNA or gDNA that served as material.

Authors' analysis steps: Nucleated cell counts were estimated from reference gene primer amplification. Assay used: immunoSEQ multiplex PCR; TCRdb lists only in-frame clones, some missing. That table furnishes V, J and clone size, whereas the DNA furnished D and trimming. This table holds approximately 73,000 clones, approximately 86% found once. This receptor was obtained from a woman in her sixties or seventies with acute or convalescent COVID-19. What was sequenced was peripheral blood. V and J are TRBV7-2 and TRBJ2-7; 14 nucleotides align to TRBD2. The DNA of the CDR3 is TGTGCCAGCAGCTCGGGACTAGCGGGAGCGGACGAGCAGTACTTC. This gives the protein CASSSGLAGADEQYF.